The present T cell receptor (beta chain) was sequenced within a study of cytomegalovirus exposure and HLA in healthy donors. Whole-study context: Assignment to the Caucasian-associated ancestry cluster applied to approximately 80% of the approximately 400 genotyped donors.

CDR3 length: 17 amino acids. Germline CDR1 is LNHDA and CDR2 is SQIVND (reference sequence). V lost 4 bases, J lost 6 bases, and 21 bases lay in between. On this clone itself: Its specificity is not known.

With 60 Vbeta and 13 Jbeta primers, the PCR was carried out. Here immunoSEQ multiplex PCR was the method, and the copy in TCRdb shows in-frame clones only, minus some. This table holds 150,000 to 200,000 clones, over 65% found once. Overall study results and limits: Earlier findings revealed that most TCR beta V segments proved productive either about 87% or about 30% of the time.

V is TRBV19 and J is TRBJ2-2, with D tentatively TRBD1 (5 bases). The sequencing sample was made of PBMCs. The origin of this receptor is a middle-aged woman in good health and CMV-seronegative. The CDR3 DNA sequence: TGTGCCAGTAGTAGAGGCCCCCGGCAGGGTGTATCCGGGGAGCTGTTTTTT. This gives the protein CASSRGPRQGVSGELFF.